Sequencing of this T cell receptor (beta chain) was carried out in a study of blood T cell repertoires in COVID-19. The repertoire was sequenced with immunoSEQ multiplex PCR; TCRdb's copy has only in-frame clones and lacks some. The table lists about 130,000 clones, approximately 84% of them singletons. The CDR3 extends over 16 amino acids. CDR1 and CDR2 from the germline V gene are PRHDT and FYEKMQ (reference sequence). J lost 0 bases, V lost 3 bases, and 6 bases had no gene match. The origin of this receptor is a human donor in a cohort sampled during active COVID-19. Sequencing used peripheral blood. V gene TRBV13 combines with J gene TRBJ2-5, with 8 nucleotides matching TRBD1. CDR3 region: CASSFEGTGNQETQYF. The CDR3 region has the DNA TGTGCCAGCAGCTTTGAAGGGACAGGTAACCAAGAGACCCAGTACTTC.